This TCR beta chain is from a study of prognosis after radiotherapy for stage I lung cancer listed by TCRdb under 2021. In terms of the full investigation: Between early 2018 and January 2019, roughly 19 patients with stage I NSCLC were enrolled in Nanjing, China. About 20% of the 19 patients developed distant metastases after SBRT, at a median of roughly 7 months; the other 15 showed no significant progression. Every patient was regarded as medically inoperable, because of comorbidities in about 12 cases and refusal of surgery in several cases. The cohort comprised 13 men and a handful of women with a median age of almost 75 years, ranging from roughly 50 to 85 years. SBRT was given in 3 to 5 fractions with a biologically effective dose of at least 100 Gy, using image-guided IMRT or VMAT. Squamous cell carcinoma histology was identified in roughly seven patients, and adenocarcinoma histology was identified in more than ten patients. The study took one blood sample before SBRT and one after SBRT from each of 20 or so patients and sequenced all 40 or so samples. Peripheral blood TCR beta repertoires were profiled in stage I NSCLC patients before and after stereotactic body radiotherapy, and the repertoires were related to distant failure. Stage I lung tumors that were newly diagnosed and primary were found in more than eleven patients, while a few patients had oligometastatic NSCLC after surgical resection of the primary tumor. SBRT was not combined with any concurrent therapy in any patient. Broader findings and caveats from the paper: After SBRT, the number of unique TCR clones decreased (median approximately 10,000 before versus around 7,000 after; Wilcoxon paired P=0.011). No determination of tumor specificity was made for expanded TCR clones. All reported P values were unadjusted for multiple comparisons. The study was limited by its small cohort and short follow-up, and the findings require independent validation. Post-SBRT Shannon entropy and its change from baseline were lower in patients who developed distant metastases; baseline Shannon entropy was not associated with metastases. TRBV and TRBJ usage frequencies reportedly differed by metastasis status, in two V genes at baseline and in ten or so V and two J genes after SBRT.

A history of other malignancies or of prior chemotherapy or radiotherapy was absent in all patients, and node-negative disease was shown on CT and PET/CT in all patients. Six milliliters of peripheral venous blood were drawn into EDTA tubes at each of two time points. PBMCs were isolated by Ficoll-Paque Plus density-gradient centrifugation. Right after collection, samples were kept at -80 degrees C until analysis. Two rounds of multiplex PCR on genomic DNA were used to amplify the TCR beta CDR3 region. The first PCR round used primers specific to each TRBV and TRBJ gene, and the primer sequences were filed in Chinese patent CN105087789A. Universal primers were used in the second PCR round. The Roche High Pure PCR Template Preparation Kit was used to extract genomic DNA from frozen PBMCs. An Illumina HiSeq 3000 was used to sequence the libraries paired-end with 151 bp reads. The authors processed their data as follows. Raw reads lacking the multiplex PCR primer sequences were removed with CutAdapt. Using PEAR, the high-quality paired reads were merged into contigs. MiXCR assigned TRB V, D and J gene segments to each contig by aligning to reference sequences. To remove sequencing errors, CDR3 sequences were clustered according to base quality and sequence similarity. Diversity was measured as Shannon entropy normalized by the natural log of productive TCR sequence number. One minus Shannon entropy divided by the natural log of the number of unique clonotypes was used as the definition of clonality. The Youden index of ROC curves was used to select progression-free survival cut-offs for repertoire metrics, and analyses were performed in R 3.5.3. In-frame beta chains were kept once TCRdb had trimmed the public reads at Q25 with fastp and called clones with MiXCR. Every CDR3 protein is listed once, alongside the most common genes and DNA of its rows. The V and J calls were not made by the authors but by TCRdb's processing. This sample gives almost 20,000 distinct CDR3 sequences in total; around 26% of them show up just once. The top ten hold around a fifth of the sample.

The cysteine opens and the phenylalanine closes a CDR3 of 13 amino acids. Only the CDR3 DNA is retained, 39 bases long and in frame from the first base. V and J are truncated by 3 bases and 8 bases respectively, leaving an intervening sequence of 10 bases. The germline V gene gives CDR1 as MNHNS and CDR2 as SASEGT. This clonotype was recorded at least ten times. No antigen is known for it. There are no base qualities to consult, and no much larger clone falls within one base. Recombination joined TRBV6-1 with TRBJ1-4; the D gene is unclear. This TCR derives from a donor at least 50 years old with non-small cell lung cancer. Here the sequenced sample was PBMCs, taken before or after stereotactic body radiation therapy (not recorded which). The nucleotides are TGTGCCAGCAGTGACGGAGATATCGAAAAACTGTTTTTT. Translated, it gives CASSDGDIEKLFF.